These 24 T cell receptor beta chains came from one sample sequenced in a study of T cell responses to AZD1222 COVID-19 vaccine. Assay used: immunoSEQ multiplex PCR; TCRdb lists only in-frame clones, some missing. The sample has 110,000 or so clones; over 75% are singletons. Specimen: peripheral blood, collected on day 0 of AZD1222 vaccination. These receptors were collected from an adult in good health.

This clone has just one count. The chain combines TRBV3-1 (or the pseudogene TRBV3-2) with TRBJ2-7; the match to TRBD2 covers 7 bases. V lost 1 base to trimming and J lost 2 bases; unmatched junction nucleotides: 5. In germline, CDR1 is LGHDT, CDR2 YNNKEL (reference sequence). This CDR3 is built from 15 residues. DNA for the CDR3: TGTGCCAGCAGCCAAGCACTAGCGAGGGCCTACGAGCAGTACTTC. It specifies CASSQALARAYEQYF.

The chain couples TRBV6-1 to TRBJ2-2, with TRBD1 matching 7 bases. This CDR3 comprises 17 residues. Looked up from germline, CDR1 is MNHNS and CDR2 is SASEGT. The J segment lost 3 bases and the V segment lost 4 bases, leaving 11 bases of the junction unmatched. The CDR3 spells CASSGGQAITDTGELFF. The CDR3 DNA reads as TGTGCCAGCAGTGGTGGACAGGCGATTACGGACACCGGGGAGCTGTTTTTT.

This clone was counted a few times. The V call is TRBV11-1, the J call TRBJ2-3; 9 positions agree with TRBD2. With V trimmed by 4 bases and J by 0 bases, 5 bases remained unmatched. The CDR3 is 16 amino acids. Germline lookup yields CDR1 SGHAT and CDR2 FQDESV (reference sequence). The CDR3 DNA sequence: TGTGCCAGCAGCTCCCGGACTAGCGACAGCACAGATACGCAGTATTTT. It is translated as CASSSRTSDSTDTQYF.

V and J are TRBV2 and TRBJ1-5; tentative D call: TRBD1 (6 bases). CDR1 is SNHLY, CDR2 FYNNEI, per germline. Between the trimmed V and J ends, which lost 5 bases and 7 bases, there was a span of 12 bases. CDR3 length: 13 amino acids. This CDR3 reads CASSRGGQQPQHF. The CDR3 DNA is TGTGCCAGCAGTCGGGGGGGGCAACAGCCCCAGCATTTT.

This clone was recorded only once. The chain combines TRBV6-1 with TRBJ1-1; TRBD1 is a possible D gene (6 bases). The germline V gene encodes CDR1 MNHNS and CDR2 SASEGT. The CDR3 covers 14 residues. With 2 bases removed from V and 7 bases from J, the gap between germline ends came to 14 bases. The chain's CDR3 is CASSEPAGVGEAFF. The CDR3 nucleotides read TGTGCCAGCAGTGAACCGGCAGGGGTGGGTGAAGCTTTCTTT.

The J gene is TRBJ2-5, the V gene TRBV30; possibly TRBD1 for D (6 bases). The CDR3 is 13 amino acids. From germline, CDR1 is GTSNPN and CDR2 SVGIG (reference sequence). With 5 bases removed from V and 5 bases from J, the gap between germline ends came to 15 bases. The CDR3 loop reads CAWGGGGGETQYF. CDR3 nucleotides: TGTGCCTGGGGGGGCGGCGGTGGGGAGACCCAGTACTTC. Variable domain in full (rest from reference TRBV30 and TRBJ2-5): SQTIHQWPATLVQPVGSPLSLECTVEGTSNPNLYWYRQAAGRGLQLLFYSVGIGQISSEVPQNLSASRPQDRQFILSSKKLLLSDSGFYLCAWGGGGGETQYFGPGTRLLVL.

The rearrangement uses TRBV28 and TRBJ1-6; TRBD1 matches at 9 bases. The germline gives CDR1 MDHEN, CDR2 SYDVKM. This CDR3 spans 18 amino acids. V lost 2 bases and J lost 9; bases outside the gene matches: 14. CDR3 residues: CASSLKRGTGRGGSPLHF. DNA of the CDR3: TGTGCCAGCAGTTTAAAGAGGGGGACAGGGCGAGGCGGTTCACCCCTCCACTTT.

The chain uses TRBV12-3 or TRBV12-4 and TRBJ2-1; D gene uncertain. The V end lost 6 bases, the J end lost 6 bases, and 12 bases lay between the germline ends. This CDR3 spans 13 amino acids. CDR3 sequence: CASSPLPINEQFF. As DNA, the CDR3 is TGTGCCAGCAGCCCCCTCCCCATCAATGAGCAGTTCTTC.

V gene TRBV7-3 combines with J gene TRBJ2-1; TRBD2 agrees at 8 bases. The junction had 17 bases not matched to a gene; V was cut back by 8 bases and J by 8 bases. CDR1 is SGHTA and CDR2 is FQGTGA in the germline V gene. This CDR3 is built from 16 residues. The DNA of the CDR3 is TGTGCCAGCTTCTGCTGGGGCGGGAGGAAATTCGATGAGCAGTTCTTC. Amino acid sequence: CASFCWGGRKFDEQFF. The variable domain in full, completed from reference TRBV7-3 and TRBJ2-1, reads GAGVSQTPSNKVTEKGKYVELRCDPISGHTALYWYRQSLGQGPEFLIYFQGTGAADDSGLPNDRFFAVRPEGSVSTLKIQRTERGDSAVYLCASFCWGGRKFDEQFFGPGTRLTVL.

This clone was detected only once. The chain's CDR3 is CASSPGTANYGYTF. The CDR3 DNA reads TGTGCCAGCAGTCCCGGGACGGCAAACTATGGCTACACCTTC. The chain uses TRBV6-5 and TRBJ1-2; a possible D gene is TRBD1 (5 bases). Per the germline V gene, CDR1 is MNHEY and CDR2 is SVGAGI. CDR3 length: 14 amino acids. V was cut by 5 bases and J by 2 bases, with 12 bases left in between.

This chain links TRBV5-6 with TRBJ1-2, with 7 bases identical to TRBD1. Germline assignment: CDR1 SGHDT and CDR2 YYEEEE. The CDR3 is 15 amino acids. The junction had 8 bases not matched to a gene; V was cut back by 4 bases and J by 2 bases. The DNA of the CDR3 is TGTGCCAGCAGCCGTGGTAGGGGGCAAAACTATGGCTACACCTTC. Protein sequence: CASSRGRGQNYGYTF.

This clone is a singleton in its sample. The chain has TRBV7-9 and TRBJ1-3; TRBD1 is a possible D gene (5 bases). V lost 1 base, J lost 0 bases, and 7 bases lay in between. The CDR3 contains 15 residues. CDR1 is SEHNR and CDR2 is FQNEAQ in the germline V gene (reference sequence). The CDR3 coding sequence is TGTGCCAGCAGCTTAGAGGACACCTCTGGAAACACCATATATTTT. This codes for CASSLEDTSGNTIYF.

This clone has only a few counts. The genes are TRBV30 and TRBJ2-2, with 8 bases that match TRBD2. Germline CDR1 is GTSNPN and CDR2 is SVGIG (reference sequence). J was trimmed by 4 bases and V by 0 bases; bases with no gene match: 7. The CDR3 has 16 amino acids. CDR3 nucleotides: TGTGCCTGGAGTGTTCCGTCTAGCGGGCCCACCGGGGAGCTGTTTTTT. Translated, it gives CAWSVPSSGPTGELFF.

The chain recombines TRBV2 with TRBJ1-5; D is unclear. The CDR3 length is 15 residues. CDR1 and CDR2 (germline): SNHLY, FYNNEI. Trimming left V 1 base short and J 3 bases short, with 10 bases between. The CDR3 DNA follows: TGTGCCAGCAGTGAAGAAGGAGGCGACAATCAGCCCCAGCATTTT. It codes for CASSEEGGDNQPQHF.

CDR3 residues: CAKEDGYEQYF. In DNA, the CDR3 is TGTGCCAAAGAGGACGGCTACGAGCAGTACTTC. The chain links TRBV2 to TRBJ2-7; D is ambiguous. V was pared by 10 bases and J by 3 bases, with 10 bases between. The CDR3 is made up of 11 amino acids. In germline, CDR1 is SNHLY, CDR2 FYNNEI.

The chain links TRBV24-1 to TRBJ2-1, with D unclear. The CDR3 spans 11 residues. V lost 3 bases and J 9 bases, leaving 5 bases between the germline ends. Germline V gene data show CDR1 as KGHDR and CDR2 as SFDVKD. DNA of the CDR3: TGTGCCACCAGTGATCTGAGTGAGCAGTTCTTC. It encodes CATSDLSEQFF.

This clone appeared once. The CDR3 protein is CASSPRGQGSYEQYF. In DNA form, the CDR3 reads TGTGCCAGCAGCCCTAGGGGACAGGGTTCCTACGAGCAGTACTTC. J is TRBJ2-7 and V is TRBV7-8, with 9 bases that match TRBD1. Germline V gene data show CDR1 as SGHVS and CDR2 as FQNEAQ. The CDR3 is 15 residues long. The junction had 6 bases not matched to a gene; V was cut back by 5 bases and J by 1 base.

This rearrangement joins TRBV5-4 to TRBJ1-1; D uncertain. Germline CDR1 SGHNT, CDR2 YYREEE (reference sequence). The CDR3 has 15 amino acids. V lost 0 bases, J lost 0 bases, and 9 bases lay in between. The CDR3 spells CASSLAFSLNTEAFF. CDR3 sequence (DNA): TGTGCCAGCAGCTTGGCCTTCAGCCTGAACACTGAAGCTTTCTTT.

The chain recombines TRBV30 with TRBJ2-5; 7 positions agree with TRBD1. The CDR3 loop spans 13 amino acids. Losses at the gene ends were 4 bases for V and 3 bases for J; bases not matched to a gene: 5. Germline V CDR1 and CDR2: GTSNPN, SVGIG (reference sequence). CDR3 bases: TGTGCCTGGAACCTCGGACAGGAAGAGACCCAGTACTTC. It codes for CAWNLGQEETQYF.

This clone has more than one count but fewer than ten. V gene TRBV12-3 or TRBV12-4 combines with J gene TRBJ2-7; 7 positions match TRBD1. This CDR3 spans 13 amino acids. V trimming: 6 bases; J trimming: 4 bases; junction bases outside the gene matches: 6. The CDR3 DNA reads as TGTGCCAGCAGACCCTCGACAGGGTACGAGCAGTACTTC. It specifies CASRPSTGYEQYF.

The chain joins TRBV3-1 (or the pseudogene TRBV3-2) to TRBJ1-2; maybe TRBD1 (6 bases). CDR1 is LGHDT, CDR2 YNNKEL, per germline (reference sequence). V lost 2 bases and J lost 6, with 16 bases in between. CDR3 length equals 15 residues. CDR3 loop: CASSQRGGGKNGYTF. The CDR3 nucleotides read TGTGCCAGCAGCCAAAGGGGAGGGGGTAAAAATGGCTACACCTTC.

The chain has TRBV7-9 and TRBJ1-4; a possible D gene is TRBD1 (5 bases). Germline V CDR1 and CDR2: SEHNR, FQNEAQ (reference sequence). V was cut by 3 bases and J by 6 bases, with 14 bases left in between. The CDR3 covers 15 residues. CDR3 loop: CASSFLGAMDEKLFF. DNA for the CDR3: TGTGCCAGCAGCTTCCTAGGGGCGATGGATGAAAAACTGTTTTTT.

J is TRBJ2-1 and V is TRBV24-1, with TRBD2 matching over 11 bases. CDR1 is KGHDR, CDR2 SFDVKD, per germline. This CDR3 comprises 18 residues. Trimming at V came to 3 bases and at J to 7 bases, leaving 13 bases not matched to a gene. The CDR3, as DNA: TGTGCCACCAGTGATGAATCTAGCGGGGGGCTTCTCCAGAATGAGCAGTTCTTC. Its translation is CATSDESSGGLLQNEQFF.

This clone has ten or more counts. The V call is TRBV2, the J call TRBJ1-1, with D unresolved. V was cut by 7 bases and J by 0 bases, with 12 bases left in between. The CDR3 has 14 amino acids. The V gene's germline CDR1 is SNHLY and CDR2 FYNNEI. CDR3 loop: CASKWRFMNTEAFF. For the CDR3, the DNA is TGTGCCAGCAAATGGCGATTTATGAACACTGAAGCTTTCTTT.